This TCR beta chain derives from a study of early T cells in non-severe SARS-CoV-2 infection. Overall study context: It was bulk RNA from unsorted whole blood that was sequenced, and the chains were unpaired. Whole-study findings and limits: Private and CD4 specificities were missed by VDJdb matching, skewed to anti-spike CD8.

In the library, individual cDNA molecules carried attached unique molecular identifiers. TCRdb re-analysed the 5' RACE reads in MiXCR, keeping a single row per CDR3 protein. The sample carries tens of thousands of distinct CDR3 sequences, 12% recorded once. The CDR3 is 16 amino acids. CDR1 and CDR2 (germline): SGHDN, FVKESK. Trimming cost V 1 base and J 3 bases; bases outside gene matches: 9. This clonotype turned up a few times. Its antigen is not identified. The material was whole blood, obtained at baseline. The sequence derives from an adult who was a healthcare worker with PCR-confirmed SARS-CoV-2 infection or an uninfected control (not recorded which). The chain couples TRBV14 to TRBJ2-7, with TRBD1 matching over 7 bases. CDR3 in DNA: TGTGCCAGCAGCCAAGGTTTCAGGGGGAATAACTACGAGCAGTACTTC. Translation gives CASSQGFRGNNYEQYF.